The rows below give T cell receptor beta chains drawn from one sample of a study of blood T cell repertoires in COVID-19. Data came from immunoSEQ multiplex PCR; TCRdb stores just in-frame clones and leaves some out. Of 150,000 to 200,000 clones listed, around 80% were seen once; the top ten hold 8.1%. Sequenced: peripheral blood. The source is a man aged 60 to 69 with acute or convalescent COVID-19. The CDR3 runs from the conserved cysteine through the conserved F or W. A D gene is named only where the DNA matches it firmly. The size field is filled for only some rows; it gives once, few, many or a size class.

V gene,J gene,clone size,D gene,CDR3 DNA,CDR3 protein
TRBV11-3,TRBJ2-3,many,TRBD1,TGTGCCAGCAGCATGGGACAGGGAAGCACAGATACGCAGTATTTT,CASSMGQGSTDTQYF
TRBV4-3,TRBJ1-2,-,-,TGCGCCAGCAGCCAAAGAGTGGCTAACTATGGCTACACCTTC,CASSQRVANYGYTF
TRBV30,TRBJ2-7,once,-,TGTGCCTCTGGGAGCTCCTACGAGCAGTACTTC,CASGSSYEQYF
TRBV10-3,TRBJ1-1,-,TRBD1,TGTGCCATCAGTGAGTCGATAGGGGGACAGTTGAACACTGAAGCTTTCTTT,CAISESIGGQLNTEAFF
TRBV30,TRBJ2-7,-,TRBD1,TGTGCCTGGAGTGTACCGAATTTGGACAGGGGGTACGAGCAGTACTTC,CAWSVPNLDRGYEQYF
TRBV7-9,TRBJ2-1,-,TRBD2,TGTGCCAGCAGCTTAGCGGGAGGGAATGAGCAGTTCTTC,CASSLAGGNEQFF
TRBV7-2,TRBJ1-1,-,TRBD1,TGTGCCAGCAGCTTCCGGGACAGGGCTTACACTGAAGCTTTCTTT,CASSFRDRAYTEAFF
TRBV24-1,TRBJ1-4,-,-,TGTGCCACCAGTGATTTGCAGAAACTGTTTTTT,CATSDLQKLFF
TRBV7-3,TRBJ2-5,-,-,TGTGCCAGCAGCACAGGACCGCAAGAGACCCAGTACTTC,CASSTGPQETQYF
TRBV5-1,TRBJ2-4,-,-,TGCGCCAGCAGCTTGGGCGGGGGCGGTCAAAACATTCAGTACTTC,CASSLGGGGQNIQYF
TRBV6-6,TRBJ1-1,-,-,TGTGCCAGCAATATACAGGGAACCGAAGCTTTCTTT,CASNIQGTEAFF
TRBV30,TRBJ2-5,-,TRBD1,TGTGCCTGGAGACCAGGGGGCGGACAAGAGACCCAGTACTTC,CAWRPGGGQETQYF